The clone carrying this T cell receptor beta chain was detected many times. Antigen specificity is unknown. Together with a sample-barcoded 5' primer, a J-beta primer mix was included in a second PCR lasting about 6 to 11 cycles. Individual samples furnished no less than 2.5 million CDR3-containing paired-end reads apiece. One entry per CDR3 protein, called by TCRdb with MiXCR from the 5' RACE reads. The table records roughly 1.5 million distinct CDR3 sequences, less than 45% of them present only once. V shed 7 bases, J shed 0 bases, and the junction held 5 bases outside the gene matches. The CDR3 has 15 residues. The sample originates from a study of blood T cells in healthy people across ages. Study summary: When template switching was applied, about one barcoded beta molecule was captured per two T cells. Study results and caveats: PBMC samples, being unsorted, prevented any conclusive comparison of naive and antigen-experienced cells. Those diversity estimates obtained from one million T cells were thought to be underestimates.

The TCR originated in a woman aged 18-29 years in good health. The chain uses TRBV12-3 or TRBV12-4 and TRBJ2-1; 8 bases are shared with TRBD2. Sequences were obtained from blood. The CDR3 sequence is CASTRAGASYNEQFF. For the CDR3, the DNA is TGTGCCAGCACCCGAGCGGGGGCCTCCTACAATGAGCAGTTCTTC.